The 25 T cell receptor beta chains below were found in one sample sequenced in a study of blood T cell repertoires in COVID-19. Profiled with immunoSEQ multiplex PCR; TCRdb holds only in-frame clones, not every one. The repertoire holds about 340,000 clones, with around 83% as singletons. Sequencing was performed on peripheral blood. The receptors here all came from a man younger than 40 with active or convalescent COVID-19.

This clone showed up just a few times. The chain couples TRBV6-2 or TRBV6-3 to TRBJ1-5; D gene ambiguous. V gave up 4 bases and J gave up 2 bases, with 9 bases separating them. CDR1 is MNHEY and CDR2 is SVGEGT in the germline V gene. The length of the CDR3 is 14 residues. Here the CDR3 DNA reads TGTGCCAGCAGTTCTTACAGTGGCAATCAGCCCCAGCATTTT. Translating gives CASSSYSGNQPQHF.

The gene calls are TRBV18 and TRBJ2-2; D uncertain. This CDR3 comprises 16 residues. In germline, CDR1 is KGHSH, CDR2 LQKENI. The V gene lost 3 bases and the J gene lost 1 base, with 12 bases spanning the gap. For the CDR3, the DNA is TGTGCCAGCTCACCTCCCGGTCCGAAGAACACCGGGGAGCTGTTTTTT. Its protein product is CASSPPGPKNTGELFF.

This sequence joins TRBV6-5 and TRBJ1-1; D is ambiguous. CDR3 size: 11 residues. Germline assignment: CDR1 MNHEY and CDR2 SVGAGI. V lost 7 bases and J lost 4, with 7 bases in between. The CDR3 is CASKQRTEAFF. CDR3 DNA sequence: TGTGCCAGCAAGCAGCGCACTGAAGCTTTCTTT.

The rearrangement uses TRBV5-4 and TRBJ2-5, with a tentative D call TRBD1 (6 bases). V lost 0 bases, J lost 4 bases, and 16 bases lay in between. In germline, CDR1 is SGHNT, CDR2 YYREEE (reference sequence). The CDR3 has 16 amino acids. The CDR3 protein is CASSLEFRTEGETQYF. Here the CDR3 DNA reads TGTGCCAGCAGCTTGGAATTCCGGACAGAAGGAGAGACCCAGTACTTC.

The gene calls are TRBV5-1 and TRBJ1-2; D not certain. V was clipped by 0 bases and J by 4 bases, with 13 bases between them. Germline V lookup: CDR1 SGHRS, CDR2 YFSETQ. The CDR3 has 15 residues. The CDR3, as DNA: TGCGCCAGCAGCTTGGGACGGGGAAACCGCTATGGCTACACCTTC. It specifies CASSLGRGNRYGYTF.

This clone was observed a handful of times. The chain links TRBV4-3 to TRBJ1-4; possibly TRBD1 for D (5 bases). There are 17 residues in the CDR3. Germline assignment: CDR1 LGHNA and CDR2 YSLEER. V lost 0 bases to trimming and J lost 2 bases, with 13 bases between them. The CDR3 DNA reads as TGCGCCAGCAGCCAAGAAGGGGCAGGGAGGACTAATGAAAAACTGTTTTTT. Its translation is CASSQEGAGRTNEKLFF.

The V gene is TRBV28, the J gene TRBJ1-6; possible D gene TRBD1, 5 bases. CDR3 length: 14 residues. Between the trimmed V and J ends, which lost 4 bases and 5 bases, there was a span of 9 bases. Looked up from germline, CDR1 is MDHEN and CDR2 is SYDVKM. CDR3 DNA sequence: TGTGCCAGCAGTTATGGGACTAATAATTCACCCCTCCACTTT. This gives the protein CASSYGTNNSPLHF.

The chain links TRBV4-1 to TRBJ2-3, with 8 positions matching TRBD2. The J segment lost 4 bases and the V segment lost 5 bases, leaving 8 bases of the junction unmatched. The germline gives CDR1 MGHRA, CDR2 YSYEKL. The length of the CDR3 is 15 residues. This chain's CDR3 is CASSDGKLAADTQYF. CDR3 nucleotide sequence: TGCGCCAGCAGCGACGGGAAACTAGCGGCAGATACGCAGTATTTT.

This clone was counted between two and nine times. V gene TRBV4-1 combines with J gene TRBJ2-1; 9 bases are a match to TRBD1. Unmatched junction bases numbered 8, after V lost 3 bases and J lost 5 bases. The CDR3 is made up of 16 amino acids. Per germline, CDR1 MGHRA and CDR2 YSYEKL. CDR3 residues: CASSHPSGQGNNEQFF. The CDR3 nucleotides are TGCGCCAGCAGCCACCCCTCGGGACAGGGAAACAATGAGCAGTTCTTC.

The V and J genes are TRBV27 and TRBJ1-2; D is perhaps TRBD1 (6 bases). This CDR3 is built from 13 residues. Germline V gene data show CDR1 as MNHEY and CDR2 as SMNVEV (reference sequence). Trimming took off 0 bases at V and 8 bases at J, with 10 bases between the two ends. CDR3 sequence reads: CASSLSRGIGYTF. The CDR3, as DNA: TGTGCCAGCAGTTTATCGAGGGGGATAGGCTACACCTTC.

This CDR3 is CASSLGGRDQPQHF. The CDR3 DNA sequence: TGTGCCAGCAGCTTAGGAGGGCGCGATCAGCCCCAGCATTTT. The gene calls are TRBV5-4 and TRBJ1-5; D is undetermined. V shed 2 bases and J shed 5 bases, with 11 bases lying between them. Germline V gene sequence: CDR1 SGHNT, CDR2 YYREEE (reference sequence). The CDR3 contains 14 residues.

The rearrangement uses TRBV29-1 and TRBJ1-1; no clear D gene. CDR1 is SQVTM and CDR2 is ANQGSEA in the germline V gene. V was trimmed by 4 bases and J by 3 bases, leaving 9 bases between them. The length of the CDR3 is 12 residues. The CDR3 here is CSVVASHTEAFF. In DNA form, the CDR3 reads TGCAGCGTTGTCGCCAGTCACACTGAAGCTTTCTTT.

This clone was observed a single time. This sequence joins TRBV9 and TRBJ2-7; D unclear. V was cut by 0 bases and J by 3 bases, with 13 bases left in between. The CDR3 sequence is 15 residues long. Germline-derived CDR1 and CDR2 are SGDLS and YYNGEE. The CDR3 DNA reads TGTGCCAGCAGCGTAGCTCCCACCGGAGACTACGAGCAGTACTTC. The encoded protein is CASSVAPTGDYEQYF.

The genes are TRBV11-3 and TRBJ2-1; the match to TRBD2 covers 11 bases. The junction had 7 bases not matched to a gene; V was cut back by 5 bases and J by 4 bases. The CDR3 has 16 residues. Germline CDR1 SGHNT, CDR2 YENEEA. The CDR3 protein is CASSPTGLAAYNEQFF. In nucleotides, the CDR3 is TGTGCCAGCAGCCCAACGGGACTAGCGGCTTACAATGAGCAGTTCTTC.

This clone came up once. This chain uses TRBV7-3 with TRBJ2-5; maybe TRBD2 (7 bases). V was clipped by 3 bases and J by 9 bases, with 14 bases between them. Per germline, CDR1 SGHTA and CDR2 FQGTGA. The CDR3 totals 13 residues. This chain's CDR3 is CASSLGGGEAQYF. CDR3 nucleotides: TGTGCCAGCAGCTTGGGAGGGGGTGAGGCCCAGTACTTC.

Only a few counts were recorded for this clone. CDR3 residues: CASSVGTGPNYGYTF. CDR3 bases: TGTGCCAGCAGCGTGGGGACAGGGCCTAACTATGGCTACACCTTC. The chain recombines TRBV9 with TRBJ1-2, with TRBD1 identical over 9 bases. The V gene's germline CDR1 is SGDLS and CDR2 YYNGEE. This CDR3 region has 15 residues. Germline trimming cut 2 bases from V and 0 bases from J; bases unmatched to any gene: 2.

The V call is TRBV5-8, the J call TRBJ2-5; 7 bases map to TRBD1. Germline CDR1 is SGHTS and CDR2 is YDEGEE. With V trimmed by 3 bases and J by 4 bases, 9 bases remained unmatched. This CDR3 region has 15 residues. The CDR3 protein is CASSSTGTATETQYF. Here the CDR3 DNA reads TGTGCCAGCAGCTCTACCGGGACAGCGACAGAGACCCAGTACTTC. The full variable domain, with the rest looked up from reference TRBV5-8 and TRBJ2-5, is EAGVTQSPTHLIKTRGQQATLRCSPISGHTSVYWYQQALGLGLQFLLWYDEGEERNRGNFPPRFSGRQFPNYSSELNVNALELEDSALYLCASSSTGTATETQYFGPGTRLLVL.

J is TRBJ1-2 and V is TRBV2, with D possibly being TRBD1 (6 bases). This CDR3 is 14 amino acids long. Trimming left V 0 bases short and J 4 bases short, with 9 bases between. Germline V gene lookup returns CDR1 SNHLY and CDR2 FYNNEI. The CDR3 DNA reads TGTGCCAGCAGTGAAGCCAGGGGAACCTATGGCTACACCTTC. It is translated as CASSEARGTYGYTF.

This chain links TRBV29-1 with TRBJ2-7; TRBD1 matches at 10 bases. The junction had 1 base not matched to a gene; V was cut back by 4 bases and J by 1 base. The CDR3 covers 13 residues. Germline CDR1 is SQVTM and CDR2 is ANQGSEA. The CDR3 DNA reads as TGCAGCGTTGGACAGGGGGCTTCCTACGAGCAGTACTTC. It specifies CSVGQGASYEQYF.

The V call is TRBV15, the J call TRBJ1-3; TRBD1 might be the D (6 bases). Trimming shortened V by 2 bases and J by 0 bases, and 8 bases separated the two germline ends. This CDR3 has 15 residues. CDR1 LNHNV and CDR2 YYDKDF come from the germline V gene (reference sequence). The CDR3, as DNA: TGTGCCACCAGCAGATCAGGGGTCTCTGGAAACACCATATATTTT. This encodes CATSRSGVSGNTIYF. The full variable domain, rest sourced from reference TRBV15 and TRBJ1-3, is DAMVIQNPRYQVTQFGKPVTLSCSQTLNHNVMYWYQQKSSQAPKLLFHYYDKDFNNEADTPDNFQSRRPNTSFCFLDIRSPGLGDTAMYLCATSRSGVSGNTIYFGEGSWLTVV.

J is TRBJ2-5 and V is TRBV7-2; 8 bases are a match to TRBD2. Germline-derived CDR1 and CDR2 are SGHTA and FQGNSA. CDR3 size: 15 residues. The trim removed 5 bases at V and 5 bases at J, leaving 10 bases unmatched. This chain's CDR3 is CASSAPGTRRETQYF. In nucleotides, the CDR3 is TGTGCCAGCAGCGCCCCCGGGACTAGACGTGAGACCCAGTACTTC.

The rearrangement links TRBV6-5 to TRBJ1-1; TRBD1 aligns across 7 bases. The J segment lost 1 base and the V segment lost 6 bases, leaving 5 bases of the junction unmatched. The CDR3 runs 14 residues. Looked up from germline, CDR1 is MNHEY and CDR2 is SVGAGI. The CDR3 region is CASRKGQRNTEAFF. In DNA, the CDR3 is TGTGCCAGCAGGAAGGGACAGCGGAACACTGAAGCTTTCTTT.

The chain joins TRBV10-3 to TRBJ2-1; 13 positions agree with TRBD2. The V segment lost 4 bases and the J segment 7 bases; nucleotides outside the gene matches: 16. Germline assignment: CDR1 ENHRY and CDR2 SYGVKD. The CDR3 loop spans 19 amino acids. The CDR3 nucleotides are TGTGCCATCAGTGGGAGACTAGCGGGGGGCATTAAAGTGTTAAATGAGCAGTTCTTC. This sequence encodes CAISGRLAGGIKVLNEQFF.

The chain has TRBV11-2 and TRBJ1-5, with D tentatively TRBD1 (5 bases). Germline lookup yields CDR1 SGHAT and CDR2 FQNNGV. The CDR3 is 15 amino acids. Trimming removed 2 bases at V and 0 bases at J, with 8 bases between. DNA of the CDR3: TGTGCCAGCAGCTTATGGGGGGATAGCAATCAGCCCCAGCATTTT. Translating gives CASSLWGDSNQPQHF. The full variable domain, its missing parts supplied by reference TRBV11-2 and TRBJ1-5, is EAGVAQSPRYKIIEKRQSVAFWCNPISGHATLYWYQQILGQGPKLLIQFQNNGVVDDSQLPKDRFSAERLKGVDSTLKIQPAKLEDSAVYLCASSLWGDSNQPQHFGDGTRLSIL.

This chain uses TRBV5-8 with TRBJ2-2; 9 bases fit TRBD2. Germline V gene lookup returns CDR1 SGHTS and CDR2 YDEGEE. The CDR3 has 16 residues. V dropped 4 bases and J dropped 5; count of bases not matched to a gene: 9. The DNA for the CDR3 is TGTGCCAGCAGCCTTAGCGGGAGAACAAGGACCGGGGAGCTGTTTTTT. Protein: CASSLSGRTRTGELFF.